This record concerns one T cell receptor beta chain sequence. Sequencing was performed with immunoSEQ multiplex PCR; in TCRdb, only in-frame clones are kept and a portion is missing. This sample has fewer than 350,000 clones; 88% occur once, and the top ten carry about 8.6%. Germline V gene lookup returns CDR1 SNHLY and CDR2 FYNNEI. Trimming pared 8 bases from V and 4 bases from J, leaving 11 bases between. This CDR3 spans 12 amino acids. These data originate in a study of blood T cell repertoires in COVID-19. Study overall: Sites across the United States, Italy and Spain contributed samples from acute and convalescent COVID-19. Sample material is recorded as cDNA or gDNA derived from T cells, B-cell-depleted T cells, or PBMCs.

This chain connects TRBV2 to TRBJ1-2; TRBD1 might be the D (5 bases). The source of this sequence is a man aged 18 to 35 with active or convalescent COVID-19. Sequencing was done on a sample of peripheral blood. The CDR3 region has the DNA TGTGCCAGCGGGGCCTCCTCCTATGGCTACACCTTC. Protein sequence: CASGASSYGYTF.